This entry lists 5 T cell receptor beta chains sequenced from one sample in a study of T cell repertoires in ileal Crohn's disease. The method was immunoSEQ multiplex PCR; TCRdb's version includes in-frame clones alone and lacks a portion of them. In the table there are under 5,500 clones, approximately 73% of which are singletons. Source material: ileal tissue. The receptors were sampled from an adult with Crohn's disease.

The genes are TRBV5-1 and TRBJ2-6; 11 bases align to TRBD1. The CDR3 contains 19 residues. CDR1 and CDR2 (germline): SGHRS, YFSETQ. V dropped 0 bases and J dropped 1; count of bases not matched to a gene: 6. The CDR3 loop reads CASSLGTGGSISGANVLTF. The CDR3 DNA sequence: TGCGCCAGCAGCTTGGGGACAGGGGGCTCGATTTCTGGGGCCAACGTCCTGACTTTC.

V usage is TRBV6-1 and J usage is TRBJ1-6; D might be TRBD1 (6 bases). This CDR3 spans 14 amino acids. The germline V and J ends were trimmed by 3 bases and 9 bases, with 12 bases remaining between them. In germline, CDR1 is MNHNS, CDR2 SASEGT. The CDR3 loop reads CASSDKTGGSPLHF. In nucleotides, the CDR3 is TGTGCCAGCAGTGACAAGACAGGCGGTTCACCCCTCCACTTT.

This clone was detected once. The genes are TRBV10-1 and TRBJ2-1, with 7 bases matching TRBD2. J lost 9 bases, V lost 3 bases, and 2 bases had no gene match. Germline CDR1 is WNHNN and CDR2 is SYGVQD (reference sequence). The length of the CDR3 is 12 residues. The CDR3 DNA reads TGCGCCAGCAGTGACACGGGGGGTGAGCAGTTCTTC. Encoded protein: CASSDTGGEQFF.

The rearrangement links TRBV19 to TRBJ1-5; D gene ambiguous. CDR1 and CDR2 (germline): LNHDA, SQIVND (reference sequence). The V and J ends lost 6 bases and 1 base respectively, with 10 bases between them. CDR3 size: 14 residues. The CDR3 coding sequence is TGTGCCAGTAGCTGGAGGACCAGCAATCAGCCCCAGCATTTT. Translation gives CASSWRTSNQPQHF.

This clone has a handful of counts. J is TRBJ1-5 and V is TRBV6-1, with 8 bases identical to TRBD1. The CDR3 is 16 residues long. CDR1 and CDR2 from the germline V gene are MNHNS and SASEGT. The V and J ends lost 3 bases and 3 bases, in that order; junction bases with no gene match: 7. Here the CDR3 reads CASSDRTGWVNQPQHF. CDR3 bases: TGTGCCAGCAGTGACCGGACAGGGTGGGTCAATCAGCCCCAGCATTTT.